What follows are 19 T cell receptor beta chains derived from one specimen sequenced in a study of T cell repertoires in cytomegalovirus infection. TCRdb passed the reads through MiXCR, listing each CDR3 protein once. The table lists a few hundred thousand distinct CDR3 sequences, about 35% of them singletons. No antigen has been identified for these receptors. The material sequenced was cultured PBMCs, taken from culture after CMV antigen stimulation. The source is a human donor in good health (CMV status not recorded). Some clones in this sample may be carry-over from other donors' samples.

This clonotype was seen only a few times. The rearrangement links TRBV7-2 to TRBJ2-1; D could derive from TRBD1 or TRBD2 (5 bases each). V lost 1 base and J 1 base, leaving 11 bases between the germline ends. The germline CDR1 and CDR2 sequences are SGHTA and FQGNSA. The CDR3 sequence is 16 residues long. The CDR3 nucleotides are TGTGCCAGCAGCTTAGGTGGGACCGAGTCCTACAATGAGCAGTTCTTC. Its protein is CASSLGGTESYNEQFF.

V is TRBV4-1 and J is TRBJ1-5; 9 bases are shared with TRBD1. The CDR3 runs to 15 residues. V lost 2 bases to trimming and J lost 6 bases; unmatched junction nucleotides: 5. Germline V lookup: CDR1 MGHRA, CDR2 YSYEKL. The CDR3 DNA follows: TGCGCCAGCAGCCAAACAGGGGGCTTGGTTCAGCCCCAGCATTTT. Amino acid sequence: CASSQTGGLVQPQHF.

The chain uses TRBV7-2 and TRBJ2-3, with 9 nucleotides matching TRBD1. V was pared by 5 bases and J by 2 bases, with 2 bases of the junction left unmatched. From germline, CDR1 is SGHTA and CDR2 FQGNSA. The CDR3 loop spans 14 amino acids. The CDR3 reads CASSRTGATDTQYF. The CDR3 DNA sequence: TGTGCCAGCAGCCGGACAGGGGCCACAGATACGCAGTATTTT.

CDR3 protein: CASSQTAKSSGANVLTF. The DNA of the CDR3 is TGCGCCAGCAGCCAAACAGCGAAAAGCTCTGGGGCCAACGTCCTGACTTTC. The rearrangement uses TRBV4-3 and TRBJ2-6; D unresolved. V was pared by 2 bases and J by 0 bases, with 11 bases between. Germline CDR1 and CDR2: LGHNA and YSLEER. The length of the CDR3 is 17 residues.

The chain has TRBV5-5 and TRBJ1-4; 7 bases line up with TRBD1. Trimming removed 3 bases from V and 5 bases from J; junction bases left unmatched: 4. Germline V gives CDR1 SGHKS, CDR2 YYEKEE (reference sequence). CDR3 length: 14 residues. As DNA, the CDR3 is TGTGCCAGCAGCTGGGACAGCTTGAATGAAAAACTGTTTTTT. Amino acids: CASSWDSLNEKLFF.

As for this clonotype: Mismatch with germline at one junction end may stem from a read error. The chain combines TRBV7-6 with TRBJ2-1; 8 bases fit TRBD2. CDR1 and CDR2 (germline): SGHVS, FNYEAQ. The CDR3 runs 16 residues. The CDR3 region has the DNA TGTGTCAGCAGCTCGTCAGTAGCGGGAAGGTCAGATGAGCAGTTCTTC. Its translation is CVSSSSVAGRSDEQFF.

The chain carries TRBV28 and TRBJ1-2, with TRBD1 as a possible D gene (5 bases). There are 18 residues in the CDR3. CDR1 is MDHEN and CDR2 is SYDVKM in the germline V gene. The germline V and J ends were trimmed by 3 bases and 4 bases, with 24 bases remaining between them. The CDR3 sequence is CASSFGAGRFLPFYGYTF. The CDR3 nucleotides read TGTGCCAGCAGTTTCGGGGCAGGTCGGTTCCTACCATTCTATGGCTACACCTTC.

DNA for the CDR3: TGTGCCAGTAGTATAGTAGCGGGAGGGAATGAGCAGTTCTTC. It translates to CASSIVAGGNEQFF. The chain has TRBV19 and TRBJ2-1, with TRBD2 matching 11 bases. CDR3 length: 14 amino acids. The J segment lost 7 bases and the V segment lost 1 base, leaving 0 bases of the junction unmatched. Germline values: CDR1 LNHDA, CDR2 SQIVND (reference sequence).

In its sample, this clonotype was seen a few times. This rearrangement joins TRBV28 to TRBJ2-7; D possibly corresponds to TRBD1 (6 bases). The CDR3 is 13 residues long. Between the trimmed V and J ends, which lost 4 bases and 5 bases, there was a span of 12 bases. Germline CDR1 reads MDHEN; CDR2 reads SYDVKM. This CDR3 reads CASSSPGQNEQYF. For the CDR3, the DNA is TGTGCCAGCAGTTCCCCCGGACAGAACGAGCAGTACTTC.

The chain carries TRBV11-2 and TRBJ1-2; 7 bases agree with TRBD1. In germline, CDR1 is SGHAT, CDR2 FQNNGV. There are 15 residues in the CDR3. The J segment lost 6 bases and the V segment lost 4 bases, leaving 11 bases of the junction unmatched. DNA of the CDR3: TGTGCCAGCAGCTCGCAGAGGGGGCGCAGGAATGGCTACACCTTC. Translating it yields CASSSQRGRRNGYTF.

The chain couples TRBV5-1 to TRBJ1-2; 7 bases match TRBD1. V lost 4 bases and J lost 4; bases outside the gene matches: 10. CDR1 and CDR2 from the germline V gene are SGHRS and YFSETQ. The CDR3 is 15 residues long. Written as DNA, the CDR3 is TGCGCCAGCAGCCCCCAGGCGGGACAGAGCTATGGCTACACCTTC. Translation: CASSPQAGQSYGYTF.

Here the CDR3 DNA reads TGTGCCAGCAGTGACAAACTCAGCTCCTACAATGAGCAGTTCTTC. Its translation: CASSDKLSSYNEQFF. The chain uses TRBV2 and TRBJ2-1; D not certain. There are 15 residues in the CDR3. Trimming pared 3 bases from V and 0 bases from J, leaving 9 bases between. The V gene's germline CDR1 is SNHLY and CDR2 FYNNEI. The full variable domain, with the rest looked up from reference TRBV2 and TRBJ2-1, is EPEVTQTPSHQVTQMGQEVILRCVPISNHLYFYWYRQILGQKVEFLVSFYNNEISEKSEIFDDQFSVERPDGSNFTLKIRSTKLEDSAMYFCASSDKLSSYNEQFFGPGTRLTVL.

The chain links TRBV19 to TRBJ2-1; TRBD2 is a possible D gene (5 bases). Trimming stripped 3 bases from V and 5 bases from J, with 23 bases between. Germline CDR1 and CDR2: LNHDA and SQIVND (reference sequence). The CDR3 extends over 18 amino acids. Written as DNA, the CDR3 is TGTGCCAGTAGTATGTTGGAGGCAGGTCTCGGACCTGACAATGAGCAGTTCTTC. Translating it yields CASSMLEAGLGPDNEQFF.

DNA of the CDR3: TGTGCCAGCAGCCCCGGGGTCGGGGCCTACGAGCAGTACGTC. As protein: CASSPGVGAYEQYV. V gene TRBV7-2 combines with J gene TRBJ2-7; D is possibly TRBD2 (5 bases). Deletions cut 5 bases from V and 2 bases from J, with 13 bases between. The CDR3 runs 14 residues. The germline CDR1 and CDR2 sequences are SGHTA and FQGNSA.

The chain employs TRBV29-1 and TRBJ2-1, with D perhaps matching TRBD2 (6 bases). The germline V and J ends were trimmed by 2 bases and 5 bases, with 13 bases remaining between them. This CDR3 is 14 amino acids long. Germline lookup yields CDR1 SQVTM and CDR2 ANQGSEA. The CDR3 loop reads CSVELLAKDNEQFF. The CDR3 DNA sequence: TGCAGCGTTGAACTACTAGCAAAGGACAATGAGCAGTTCTTC.

The rearrangement links TRBV6-2 or TRBV6-3 to TRBJ1-1; D remains ambiguous. The CDR3 contains 13 residues. The ends were cut back, 5 bases at V and 4 bases at J, with 11 bases in the middle. Germline lookup yields CDR1 MNHEY and CDR2 SVGEGT. As DNA, the CDR3 is TGTGCCAGCAGTCCTGACGGCCCCACTGAAGCTTTCTTT. Translating it yields CASSPDGPTEAFF.

Only a few counts were recorded for this clonotype. J is TRBJ2-1 and V is TRBV20-1; D remains unclear. This CDR3 is 17 amino acids long. V was pared by 2 bases and J by 0 bases, with 17 bases between. Germline V gives CDR1 DFQATT, CDR2 SNEGSKA (reference sequence). The CDR3 sequence: CSARWAGQTSSYNEQFF. CDR3 nucleotide sequence: TGCAGTGCTAGATGGGCCGGGCAGACGAGCTCCTACAATGAGCAGTTCTTC.

The chain joins TRBV6-6 to TRBJ2-3; 8 nucleotides agree with TRBD2. This CDR3 region has 12 residues. Germline assignment: CDR1 MNHNY and CDR2 SVGAGI (reference sequence). V was clipped by 6 bases and J by 14 bases; unmatched bases: 10. CDR3 amino acids: CASSPGLAKGYF. The CDR3 bases are TGTGCCAGCAGCCCAGGACTAGCCAAAGGGTATTTT.

The chain is built from TRBV7-2 and TRBJ2-1; 10 bases fit TRBD2. From germline, CDR1 is SGHTA and CDR2 FQGNSA. The junction had 7 bases not matched to a gene; V was cut back by 0 bases and J by 2 bases. This CDR3 contains 18 residues. CDR3 in amino acids: CASSLAPSGSMTYNEQFF. The CDR3 DNA reads TGTGCCAGCAGCTTAGCGCCTAGCGGGAGTATGACCTACAATGAGCAGTTCTTC.